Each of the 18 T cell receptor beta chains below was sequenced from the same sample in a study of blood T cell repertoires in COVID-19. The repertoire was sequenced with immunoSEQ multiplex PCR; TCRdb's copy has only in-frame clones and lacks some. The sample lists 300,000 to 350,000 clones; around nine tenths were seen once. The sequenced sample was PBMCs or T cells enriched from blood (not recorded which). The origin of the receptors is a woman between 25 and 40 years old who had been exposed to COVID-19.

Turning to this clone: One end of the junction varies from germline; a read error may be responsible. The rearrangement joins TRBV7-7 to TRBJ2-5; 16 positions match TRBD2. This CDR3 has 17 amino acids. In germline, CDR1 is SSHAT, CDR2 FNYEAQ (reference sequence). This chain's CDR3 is CASSEGLAGGGQETQYF. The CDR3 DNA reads TGTGCTAGCAGCGAGGGACTAGCGGGAGGGGGCCAAGAGACCCAGTACTTC.

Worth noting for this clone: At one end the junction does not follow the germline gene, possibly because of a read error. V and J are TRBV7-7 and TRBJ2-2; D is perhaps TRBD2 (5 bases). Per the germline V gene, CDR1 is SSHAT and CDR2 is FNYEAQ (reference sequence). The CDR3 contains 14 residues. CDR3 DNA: TGTGCTAGCAGCCCCGGGGAGAACACCGGGGAGCTGTTTTTT. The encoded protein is CASSPGENTGELFF.

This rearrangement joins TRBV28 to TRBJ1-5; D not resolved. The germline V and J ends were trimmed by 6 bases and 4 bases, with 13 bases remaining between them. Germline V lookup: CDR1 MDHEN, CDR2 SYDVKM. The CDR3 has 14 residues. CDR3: CASSWTDYNQPQHF. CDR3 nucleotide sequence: TGTGCCAGCAGCTGGACCGACTATAATCAGCCCCAGCATTTT. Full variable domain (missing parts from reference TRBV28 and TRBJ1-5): DVKVTQSSRYLVKRTGEKVFLECVQDMDHENMFWYRQDPGLGLRLIYFSYDVKMKEKGDIPEGYSVSREKKERFSLILESASTNQTSMYLCASSWTDYNQPQHFGDGTRLSIL.

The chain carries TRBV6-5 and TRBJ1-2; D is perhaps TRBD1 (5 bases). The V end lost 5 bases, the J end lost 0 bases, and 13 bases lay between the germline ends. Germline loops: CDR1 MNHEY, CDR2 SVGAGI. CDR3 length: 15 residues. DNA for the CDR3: TGTGCCAGCAGTCTTGGGGGGGGAACTAACTATGGCTACACCTTC. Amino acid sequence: CASSLGGGTNYGYTF.

This chain's CDR3 is CASSLSPAGPYYGYTF. CDR3 sequence (DNA): TGTGCCAGCAGTTTATCCCCCGCAGGGCCCTACTATGGCTACACCTTC. This chain joins TRBV27 and TRBJ1-2, with a tentative D call TRBD1 (5 bases). Trimming left V 0 bases short and J 3 bases short, with 14 bases between. The CDR3 covers 16 residues. CDR1 MNHEY and CDR2 SMNVEV come from the germline V gene (reference sequence).

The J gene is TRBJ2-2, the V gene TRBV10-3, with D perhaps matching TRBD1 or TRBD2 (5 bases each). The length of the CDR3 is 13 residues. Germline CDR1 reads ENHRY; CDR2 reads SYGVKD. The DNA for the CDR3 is TGTGCGAGAAGTGAGGGGCCGACCGGGGAGCTGTTTTTT. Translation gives CARSEGPTGELFF.

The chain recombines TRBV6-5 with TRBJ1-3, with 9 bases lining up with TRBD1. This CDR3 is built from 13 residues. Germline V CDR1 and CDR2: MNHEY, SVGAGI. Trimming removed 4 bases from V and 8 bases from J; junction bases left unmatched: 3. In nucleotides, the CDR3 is TGTGCCAGCAGTTGGGACAGGGCGGACACCATATATTTT. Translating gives CASSWDRADTIYF.

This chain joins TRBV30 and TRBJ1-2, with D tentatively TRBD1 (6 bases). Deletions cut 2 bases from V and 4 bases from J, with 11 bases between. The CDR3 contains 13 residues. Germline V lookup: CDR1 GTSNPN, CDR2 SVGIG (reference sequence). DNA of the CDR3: TGTGCCTGGAGTATGGGGGCGAGCTATGGCTACACCTTC. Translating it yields CAWSMGASYGYTF.

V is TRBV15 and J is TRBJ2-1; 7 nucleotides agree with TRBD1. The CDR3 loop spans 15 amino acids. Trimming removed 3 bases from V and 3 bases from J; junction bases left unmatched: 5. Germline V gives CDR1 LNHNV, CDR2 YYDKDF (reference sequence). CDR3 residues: CATSSGQGVYNEQFF. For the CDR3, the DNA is TGTGCCACCAGCAGTGGGCAGGGGGTCTACAATGAGCAGTTCTTC.

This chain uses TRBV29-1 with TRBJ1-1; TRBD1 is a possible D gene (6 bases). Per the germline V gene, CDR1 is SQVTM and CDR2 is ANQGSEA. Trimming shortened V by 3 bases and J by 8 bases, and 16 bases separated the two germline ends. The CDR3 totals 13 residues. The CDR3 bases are TGCAGCGTTGAGGGGGCCTGGGAGATGGAAGCTTTCTTT. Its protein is CSVEGAWEMEAFF. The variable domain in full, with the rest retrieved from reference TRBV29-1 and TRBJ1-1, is SAVISQKPSRDICQRGTSLTIQCQVDSQVTMMFWYRQQPGQSLTLIATANQGSEATYESGFVIDKFPISRPNLTFSTLTVSNMSPEDSSIYLCSVEGAWEMEAFFGQGTRLTVV.

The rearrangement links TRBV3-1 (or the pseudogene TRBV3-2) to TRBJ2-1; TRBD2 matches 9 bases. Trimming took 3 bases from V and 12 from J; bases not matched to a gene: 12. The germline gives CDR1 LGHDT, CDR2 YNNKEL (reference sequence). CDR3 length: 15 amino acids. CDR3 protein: CASSQIAGAGSAQFF. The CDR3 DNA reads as TGTGCCAGCAGCCAGATAGCGGGGGCGGGATCGGCGCAGTTCTTC.

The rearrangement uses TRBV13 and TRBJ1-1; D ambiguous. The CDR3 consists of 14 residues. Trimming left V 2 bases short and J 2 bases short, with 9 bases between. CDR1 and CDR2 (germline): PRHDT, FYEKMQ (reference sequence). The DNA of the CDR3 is TGTGCCAGCAGCTTATCCCCCAAAAACACTGAAGCTTTCTTT. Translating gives CASSLSPKNTEAFF.

The CDR3 region has the DNA TGTGCCAGCTCACCAGCGGAAGAGACCCAGTACTTC. As protein: CASSPAEETQYF. The genes are TRBV18 and TRBJ2-5; the D is unclear. There are 12 residues in the CDR3. Germline V gene lookup returns CDR1 KGHSH and CDR2 LQKENI. Trimming left V 2 bases short and J 3 bases short, with 4 bases between.

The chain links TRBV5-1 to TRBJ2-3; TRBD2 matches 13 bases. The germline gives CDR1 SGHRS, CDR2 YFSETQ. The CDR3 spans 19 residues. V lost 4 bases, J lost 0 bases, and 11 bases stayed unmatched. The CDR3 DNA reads TGCGCCAGCAGCCCCCTGGGACTAGCGGGAATAACTAGCACAGATACGCAGTATTTT. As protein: CASSPLGLAGITSTDTQYF.

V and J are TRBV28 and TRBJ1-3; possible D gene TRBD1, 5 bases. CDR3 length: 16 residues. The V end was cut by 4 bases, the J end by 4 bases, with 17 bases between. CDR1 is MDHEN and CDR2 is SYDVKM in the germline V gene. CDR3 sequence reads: CASSSPGRGPGNTIYF. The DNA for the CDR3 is TGTGCCAGCAGTTCCCCGGGTAGGGGTCCAGGAAACACCATATATTTT. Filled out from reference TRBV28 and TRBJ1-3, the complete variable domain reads DVKVTQSSRYLVKRTGEKVFLECVQDMDHENMFWYRQDPGLGLRLIYFSYDVKMKEKGDIPEGYSVSREKKERFSLILESASTNQTSMYLCASSSPGRGPGNTIYFGEGSWLTVV.

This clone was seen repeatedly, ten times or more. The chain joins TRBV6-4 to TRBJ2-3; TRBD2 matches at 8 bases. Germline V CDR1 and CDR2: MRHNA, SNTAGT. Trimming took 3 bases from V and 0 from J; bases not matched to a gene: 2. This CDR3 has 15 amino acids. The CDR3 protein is CASSEASGSTDTQYF. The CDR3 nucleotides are TGTGCCAGCAGTGAGGCTAGCGGGAGCACAGATACGCAGTATTTT.

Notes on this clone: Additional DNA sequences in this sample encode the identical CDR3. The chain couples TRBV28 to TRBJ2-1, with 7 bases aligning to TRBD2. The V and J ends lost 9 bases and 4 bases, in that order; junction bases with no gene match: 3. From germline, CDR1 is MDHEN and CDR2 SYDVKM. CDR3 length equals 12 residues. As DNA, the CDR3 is TGTGCCAGTGGGGGGGGATACAATGAGCAGTTCTTC. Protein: CASGGGYNEQFF. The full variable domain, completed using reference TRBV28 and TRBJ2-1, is DVKVTQSSRYLVKRTGEKVFLECVQDMDHENMFWYRQDPGLGLRLIYFSYDVKMKEKGDIPEGYSVSREKKERFSLILESASTNQTSMYLCASGGGYNEQFFGPGTRLTVL.

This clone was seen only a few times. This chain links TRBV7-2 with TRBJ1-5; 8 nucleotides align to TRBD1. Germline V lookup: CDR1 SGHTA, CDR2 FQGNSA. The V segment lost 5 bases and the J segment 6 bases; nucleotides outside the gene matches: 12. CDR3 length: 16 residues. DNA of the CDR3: TGTGCCAGCAGCCCAGACGGACAGGGCGGACTTCAGCCCCAGCATTTT. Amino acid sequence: CASSPDGQGGLQPQHF. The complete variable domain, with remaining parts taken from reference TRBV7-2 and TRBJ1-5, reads GAGVSQSPSNKVTEKGKDVELRCDPISGHTALYWYRQSLGQGLEFLIYFQGNSAPDKSGLPSDRFSAERTGGSVSTLTIQRTQQEDSAVYLCASSPDGQGGLQPQHFGDGTRLSIL.